A single sample gave rise to the 30 T cell receptor beta chains below, sequenced in a study of breast tumors, draining lymph nodes, adjacent tissues. In TCRdb, the multiplex PCR reads were re-called with MiXCR into one record per CDR3 protein. The sample lists 60,000 to 65,000 distinct CDR3 sequences; around three fifths were seen once. The sample was breast tumor tissue. The receptors shown here come from a female donor with breast cancer. Some clones in this sample may be carry-over from other donors' samples.

To note about this clonotype: A much larger clone is a single base away; this may be a read error. The genes are TRBV9 and TRBJ1-6; the D gene is possibly TRBD1 (6 bases). CDR1 is SGDLS, CDR2 YYNGEE, per germline. This CDR3 has 15 residues. The CDR3 region has the DNA TGTGCCAGCAGCGAGACAGGTGTGGGGAATTCACCCCCCCACTTT. This gives the protein CASSETGVGNSPPHF.

V is TRBV4-3 and J is TRBJ1-5, with D possibly being TRBD1 (6 bases). CDR1 and CDR2 from the germline V gene are LGHNA and YSLEER. This CDR3 spans 17 amino acids. V was cut by 2 bases and J by 7 bases, with 21 bases left in between. The CDR3 here is CASSQQGATGRKQPQHF. Written as DNA, the CDR3 is TGCGCCAGCAGCCAACAAGGGGCAACAGGGAGAAAACAGCCCCAGCATTTT.

The V gene is TRBV30, the J gene TRBJ2-7; D is undetermined. The V gene's germline CDR1 is GTSNPN and CDR2 SVGIG (reference sequence). The CDR3 loop spans 11 amino acids. V lost 2 bases to trimming and J lost 4 bases, with 6 bases between them. The CDR3 DNA follows: TGTGCCTGGAGTAGTAGTTACGAGCAGTACTTC. Its translation is CAWSSSYEQYF.

The chain carries TRBV9 and TRBJ2-5; 13 positions agree with TRBD2. The CDR3 has 22 amino acids. V lost 0 bases and J lost 5; bases outside the gene matches: 22. The germline V gene encodes CDR1 SGDLS and CDR2 YYNGEE. The DNA of the CDR3 is TGTGCCAGCAGCGTAGTTGAGAGCGTACTAGCGGGAGGGCCGGGGGGAACGGAGACCCAGTACTTC. Translated: CASSVVESVLAGGPGGTETQYF.

This clonotype was detected many times. As DNA, the CDR3 is TGTGCCAGCAGCTTGGAAAAGGGACTAGCGGGGGTAGAGGAGCAGTTCTTC. This sequence encodes CASSLEKGLAGVEEQFF. V gene TRBV5-8 combines with J gene TRBJ2-1, with 14 bases identical to TRBD2. The J segment lost 10 bases and the V segment lost 0 bases, leaving 9 bases of the junction unmatched. The V gene's germline CDR1 is SGHTS and CDR2 YDEGEE. This CDR3 spans 17 amino acids.

The CDR3 DNA reads as TGTGCCACCAGCAGCTTGGCGGCTAGCGGGGGGACCTACGAGCAGTACTTC. Its protein is CATSSLAASGGTYEQYF. This chain connects TRBV15 to TRBJ2-7; TRBD2 matches 11 bases. Germline CDR1 is LNHNV and CDR2 is YYDKDF (reference sequence). The CDR3 length is 17 residues. Unmatched junction bases numbered 9, after V lost 3 bases and J lost 2 bases.

The chain uses TRBV7-9 and TRBJ2-1; D gene unclear. Per the germline V gene, CDR1 is SEHNR and CDR2 is FQNEAQ (reference sequence). The CDR3 is made up of 14 amino acids. V was shortened by 4 bases and J by 0 bases, with 7 bases between the two germline ends. The CDR3 sequence: CASSYGSSYNEQFF. In nucleotides, the CDR3 is TGTGCCAGCAGCTACGGTAGCTCCTACAATGAGCAGTTCTTC.

Within the sample, this clonotype is medium-sized. This chain connects TRBV29-1 to TRBJ1-2; tentative D call: TRBD1 (5 bases). This CDR3 region has 13 residues. Trimming pared 1 base from V and 7 bases from J, leaving 13 bases between. Germline assignment: CDR1 SQVTM and CDR2 ANQGSEA. As DNA, the CDR3 is TGCAGCGTTGAAGTTCGGGAAAGGGGTGGCTACACCTTC. Its translation is CSVEVRERGGYTF.

The V call is TRBV14, the J call TRBJ1-2, with 9 positions matching TRBD1. V shed 3 bases, J shed 4 bases, and the junction held 0 bases outside the gene matches. Germline V CDR1 and CDR2: SGHDN, FVKESK. The CDR3 has 13 residues. The CDR3, as DNA: TGTGCCAGCAGCCAGGACAGGGGCTATGGCTACACCTTC. It translates to CASSQDRGYGYTF.

This clonotype was counted at least ten times. The chain uses TRBV29-1 and TRBJ1-1; unclear D gene. The V gene's germline CDR1 is SQVTM and CDR2 ANQGSEA. The CDR3 is 12 residues long. V gave up 7 bases and J gave up 6 bases, with 15 bases separating them. The CDR3 loop reads CSATDGDAEAFF. Written as DNA, the CDR3 is TGCAGCGCCACGGATGGTGACGCTGAAGCTTTCTTT.

This chain connects TRBV7-2 to TRBJ1-3; TRBD1 aligns across 11 bases. This CDR3 spans 17 amino acids. Germline loops: CDR1 SGHTA, CDR2 FQGNSA. V was clipped by 2 bases and J by 4 bases; unmatched bases: 7. The CDR3 sequence is CASSLTGTGGLGNTIYF. CDR3 nucleotides: TGTGCCAGCAGCTTAACCGGGACAGGGGGATTGGGAAACACCATATATTTT.

This clonotype occurred a few times. This sequence joins TRBV4-1 and TRBJ1-1; D may be TRBD1 (6 bases). The CDR3 runs 16 residues. Germline V gives CDR1 MGHRA, CDR2 YSYEKL. Trimming took off 0 bases at V and 1 base at J, with 12 bases between the two ends. The CDR3 here is CASSQEWRGSNTEAFF. DNA of the CDR3: TGCGCCAGCAGCCAAGAGTGGAGGGGGTCGAACACTGAAGCTTTCTTT.

This clonotype was detected a few times. V and J are TRBV7-2 and TRBJ2-7; 12 bases align to TRBD1. The length of the CDR3 is 15 residues. J was trimmed by 4 bases and V by 6 bases; bases with no gene match: 7. Germline V gene sequence: CDR1 SGHTA, CDR2 FQGNSA. For the CDR3, the DNA is TGTGCCAGCAGTCTCGGGACAGGGGGCTTGTACGAGCAGTACTTC. Translating gives CASSLGTGGLYEQYF.

V gene TRBV2 combines with J gene TRBJ2-5, with D perhaps matching TRBD1 or TRBD2 (5 bases each). The V and J ends lost 3 bases and 2 bases respectively, with 10 bases between them. Germline V gene lookup returns CDR1 SNHLY and CDR2 FYNNEI. The CDR3 contains 14 residues. CDR3 coding DNA: TGTGCCAGCAGTGATCGGGGCGATCAAGAGACCCAGTACTTC. Protein product: CASSDRGDQETQYF.

This clonotype appeared a few times. The chain links TRBV5-1 to TRBJ2-3, with D unresolved. CDR3 length: 13 amino acids. CDR1 SGHRS and CDR2 YFSETQ come from the germline V gene. V gave up 1 base and J gave up 11 bases, with 14 bases separating them. The DNA of the CDR3 is TGCGCCAGCAGCTTGCCCAATCGGAATGAGCAGTATTTT. It codes for CASSLPNRNEQYF.

This chain connects TRBV5-6 to TRBJ2-2, with D uncertain. Germline V gene data show CDR1 as SGHDT and CDR2 as YYEEEE. The CDR3 contains 16 residues. V was clipped by 2 bases and J by 1 base, with 12 bases between them. In DNA, the CDR3 is TGTGCCAGCAGCTTAGTGAACACTTGGAACACCGGGGAGCTGTTTTTT. Its translation is CASSLVNTWNTGELFF.

CDR3 loop: CASSVLEAFDEKLFF. CDR3 in DNA: TGTGCCAGCAGCGTCCTAGAGGCATTTGATGAAAAACTGTTTTTT. This chain joins TRBV7-2 and TRBJ1-4; D call uncertain. V lost 5 bases and J lost 6, with 16 bases in between. This CDR3 has 15 residues. Germline V gene sequence: CDR1 SGHTA, CDR2 FQGNSA.

This chain connects TRBV15 to TRBJ1-3; tentatively, D is TRBD1 (5 bases). Trimming shortened V by 5 bases and J by 4 bases, and 24 bases separated the two germline ends. Germline-derived CDR1 and CDR2 are LNHNV and YYDKDF (reference sequence). The CDR3 covers 18 residues. The CDR3 sequence is CATSRRPYPGTEGNTIYF. CDR3 sequence (DNA): TGTGCCACCAGCCGTAGACCTTACCCCGGGACCGAGGGAAACACCATATATTTT.

Comment on this clonotype: A junction boundary mismatches the germline segment, possibly from a read error. V and J are TRBV5-1 and TRBJ1-6; 7 positions agree with TRBD1. This CDR3 has 14 amino acids. Germline lookup yields CDR1 SGHRS and CDR2 YFSETQ. CDR3 nucleotide sequence: TGCGCCAGCAGCTTGGACAGGGGTAATTCCCCCCTCCACTTT. This encodes CASSLDRGNSPLHF.

The table lists this clonotype with a few counts. The chain employs TRBV19 and TRBJ2-4; possibly TRBD1 for D (6 bases). The germline V gene encodes CDR1 LNHDA and CDR2 SQIVND (reference sequence). The CDR3 runs 15 residues. V lost 3 bases and J lost 1, with 10 bases in between. CDR3 sequence (DNA): TGTGCCAGTAGTATTCCGACAGGTGCCAAAAACATTCAGTACTTC. As protein: CASSIPTGAKNIQYF.

This sequence joins TRBV7-9 and TRBJ1-4, with D possibly TRBD1 on 6 matching bases. Trimming stripped 5 bases from V and 5 bases from J, with 12 bases between. CDR3 length: 14 amino acids. From germline, CDR1 is SEHNR and CDR2 FQNEAQ (reference sequence). The CDR3 loop is CASSLAGQNEKLFF. For the CDR3, the DNA is TGTGCCAGCAGCCTGGCAGGACAGAATGAAAAACTGTTTTTT.

This clonotype has more than one count but fewer than ten. A read error is likely, as this CDR3 ends without the conserved phenylalanine or tryptophan. The DNA is left out, because the CDR3 cannot be placed on it with certainty; the CDR3 is given as TCRdb lists it. This chain uses TRBV7-9 with TRBJ1-6. The CDR3 spans 8 amino acids, including both terminal residues. Germline CDR1 and CDR2: SEHNR and FQNEAQ (reference sequence). The chain's CDR3 is CASSLGRS.

This clonotype was counted many times. The V call is TRBV20-1, the J call TRBJ2-3; 7 bases align to TRBD2. This CDR3 spans 17 amino acids. Germline lookup yields CDR1 DFQATT and CDR2 SNEGSKA (reference sequence). Unmatched junction bases numbered 14, after V lost 3 bases and J lost 2 bases. The DNA for the CDR3 is TGCAGTGCTAGTGGGCTAGCGGAAGGAAAACCCACAGATACGCAGTATTTT. Protein sequence: CSASGLAEGKPTDTQYF.

This clonotype appeared many times. The chain links TRBV11-2 to TRBJ2-2, with 11 bases matching TRBD2. Germline V gives CDR1 SGHAT, CDR2 FQNNGV. The CDR3 sequence is 16 residues long. The V segment lost 0 bases and the J segment 4 bases; nucleotides outside the gene matches: 1. CDR3 sequence: CASSLDLAGGTGELFF. Written as DNA, the CDR3 is TGTGCCAGCAGCTTAGATCTAGCGGGGGGCACCGGGGAGCTGTTTTTT. The complete variable domain, with remaining parts taken from reference TRBV11-2 and TRBJ2-2, reads EAGVAQSPRYKIIEKRQSVAFWCNPISGHATLYWYQQILGQGPKLLIQFQNNGVVDDSQLPKDRFSAERLKGVDSTLKIQPAKLEDSAVYLCASSLDLAGGTGELFFGEGSRLTVL.

Only a few counts were recorded for this clonotype. This CDR3 is missing its conserved last phenylalanine or tryptophan, likely due to a read error. This rearrangement joins TRBV19 to TRBJ2-4; 9 bases line up with TRBD1. V was clipped by 5 bases and J by 9 bases; unmatched bases: 14. Germline-derived CDR1 and CDR2 are LNHDA and SQIVND (reference sequence). The CDR3 totals 16 residues. CDR3 DNA sequence: TGTGCCAGTAGTCCCCTTTTGGGGACAGGGTTGAGCATTCAGTACTCC. Its protein product is CASSPLLGTGLSIQYS.

In this sample, this clonotype turned up a few times. This may be a read error, as it is one base from a much larger clone. The CDR3 carries no conserved terminal phenylalanine or tryptophan, so it likely arises from a read error. V usage is TRBV7-6 and J usage is TRBJ2-1, with D possibly TRBD2 on 6 matching bases. Germline V CDR1 and CDR2: SGHVS, FNYEAQ. Deletions cut 3 bases from V and 9 bases from J, with 15 bases between. This CDR3 is built from 14 residues. CDR3 amino acids: CASSLFRGNGEQFL. The CDR3 coding sequence is TGTGCCAGCAGCTTGTTCCGCGGGAATGGTGAGCAGTTCCTC.

V and J are TRBV6-1 and TRBJ1-2; D uncertain. The V end lost 2 bases, the J end lost 5 bases, and 6 bases lay between the germline ends. Germline CDR1 reads MNHNS; CDR2 reads SASEGT. CDR3 length equals 12 residues. CDR3 nucleotide sequence: TGTGCCAGCAGTGAAAACGGATATGGCTACACCTTC. This encodes CASSENGYGYTF.

This clonotype was seen a single time. The chain uses TRBV24-1 and TRBJ2-5; D gene ambiguous. V shed 7 bases and J shed 1 base, with 3 bases lying between them. This CDR3 has 11 amino acids. Germline V gene data show CDR1 as KGHDR and CDR2 as SFDVKD. The CDR3 DNA reads TGTGCCACCAGGAGCCAAGAGACCCAGTACTTC. It specifies CATRSQETQYF.

This chain joins TRBV2 and TRBJ2-2, with TRBD2 matching over 16 bases. The CDR3 totals 19 residues. The V and J ends lost 4 bases and 0 bases, in that order; junction bases with no gene match: 5. CDR1 is SNHLY, CDR2 FYNNEI, per germline. The CDR3: CASSASGTSGGANTGELFF. For the CDR3, the DNA is TGTGCCAGCAGTGCCTCCGGGACTAGCGGGGGGGCGAACACCGGGGAGCTGTTTTTT.

This clonotype was observed at least ten times. The chain recombines TRBV20-1 with TRBJ2-7, with a tentative D call TRBD2 (7 bases). Trimming took off 0 bases at V and 4 bases at J, with 16 bases between the two ends. The length of the CDR3 is 15 residues. Per germline, CDR1 DFQATT and CDR2 SNEGSKA (reference sequence). In DNA, the CDR3 is TGCAGTGCTAGAGATGGGGGGGGGGCCGGATACGAGCAGTACTTC. Encoded protein: CSARDGGGAGYEQYF.